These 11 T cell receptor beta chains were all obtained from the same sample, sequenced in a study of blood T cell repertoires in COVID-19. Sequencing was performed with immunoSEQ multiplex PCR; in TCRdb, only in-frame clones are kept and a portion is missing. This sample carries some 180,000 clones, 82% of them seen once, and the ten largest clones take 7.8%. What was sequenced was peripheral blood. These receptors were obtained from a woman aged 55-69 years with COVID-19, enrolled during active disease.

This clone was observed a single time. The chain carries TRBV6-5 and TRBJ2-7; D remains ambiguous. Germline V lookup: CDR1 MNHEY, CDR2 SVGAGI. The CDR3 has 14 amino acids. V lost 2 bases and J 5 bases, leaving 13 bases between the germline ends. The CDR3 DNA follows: TGTGCCAGCAGTTACGGGCCTTCAGTCAACGAGCAGTACTTC. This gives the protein CASSYGPSVNEQYF.

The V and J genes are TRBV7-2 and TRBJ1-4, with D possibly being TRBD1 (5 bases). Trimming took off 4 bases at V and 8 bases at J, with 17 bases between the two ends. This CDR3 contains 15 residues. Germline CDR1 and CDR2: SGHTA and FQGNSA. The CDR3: CASSSQLGLGEKLFF. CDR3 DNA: TGTGCCAGCAGCTCCCAGTTGGGACTTGGGGAAAAACTGTTTTTT.

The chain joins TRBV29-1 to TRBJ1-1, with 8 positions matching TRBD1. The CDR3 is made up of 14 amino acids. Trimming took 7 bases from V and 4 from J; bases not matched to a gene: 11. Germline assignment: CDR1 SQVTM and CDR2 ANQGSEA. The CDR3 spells CSDTSGGGFTEAFF. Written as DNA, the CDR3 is TGCAGCGACACCTCAGGGGGCGGCTTCACTGAAGCTTTCTTT.

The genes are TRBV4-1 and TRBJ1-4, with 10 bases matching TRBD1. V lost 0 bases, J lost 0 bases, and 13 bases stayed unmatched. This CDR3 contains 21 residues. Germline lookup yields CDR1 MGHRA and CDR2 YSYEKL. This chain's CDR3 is CASSQDRGRDRGAATNEKLFF. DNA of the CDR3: TGCGCCAGCAGCCAAGATCGGGGTCGGGACAGGGGAGCCGCAACTAATGAAAAACTGTTTTTT.

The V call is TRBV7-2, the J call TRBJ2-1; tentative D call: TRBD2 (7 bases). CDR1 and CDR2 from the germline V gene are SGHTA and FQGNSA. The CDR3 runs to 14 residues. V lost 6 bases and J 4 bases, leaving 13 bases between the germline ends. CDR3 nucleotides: TGTGCCAGCAGATCGGGGGGCTGGTACAATGAGCAGTTCTTC. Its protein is CASRSGGWYNEQFF.

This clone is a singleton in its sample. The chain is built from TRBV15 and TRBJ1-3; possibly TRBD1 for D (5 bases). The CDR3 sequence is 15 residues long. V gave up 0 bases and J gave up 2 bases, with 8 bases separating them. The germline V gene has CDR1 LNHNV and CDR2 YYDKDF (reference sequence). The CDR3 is CATSRDGGAGNTIYF. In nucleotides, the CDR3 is TGTGCCACCAGCAGAGATGGAGGGGCTGGAAACACCATATATTTT.

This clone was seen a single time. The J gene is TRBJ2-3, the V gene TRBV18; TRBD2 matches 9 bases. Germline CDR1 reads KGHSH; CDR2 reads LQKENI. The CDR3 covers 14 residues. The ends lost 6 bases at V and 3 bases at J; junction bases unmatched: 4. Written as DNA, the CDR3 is TGTGCCAGCTCCCCTAGCGGGACAACAGATACGCAGTATTTT. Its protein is CASSPSGTTDTQYF.

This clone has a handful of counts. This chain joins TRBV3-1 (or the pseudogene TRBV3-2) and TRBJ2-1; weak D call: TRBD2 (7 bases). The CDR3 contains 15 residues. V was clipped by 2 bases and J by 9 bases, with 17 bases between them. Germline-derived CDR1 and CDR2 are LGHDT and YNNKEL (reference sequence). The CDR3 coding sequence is TGTGCCAGCAGCCAATTCAAGGGGGGAGGGGGTGAGCAGTTCTTC. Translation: CASSQFKGGGGEQFF.

CDR3 coding DNA: TGTGCCAGCAGTTTGTCAACTAGCGGGAGAAGGATCTACAATGAGCAGTTCTTC. This encodes CASSLSTSGRRIYNEQFF. V and J are TRBV27 and TRBJ2-1, with 11 bases identical to TRBD2. CDR3 length: 18 amino acids. Trimming cost V 3 bases and J 3 bases; bases outside gene matches: 10. CDR1 is MNHEY and CDR2 is SMNVEV in the germline V gene (reference sequence).

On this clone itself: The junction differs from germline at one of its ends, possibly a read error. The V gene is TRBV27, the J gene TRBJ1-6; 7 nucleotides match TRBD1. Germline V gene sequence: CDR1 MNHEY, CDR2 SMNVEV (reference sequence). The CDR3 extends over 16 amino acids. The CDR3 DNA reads TGTGCCAGCAGTTTAGACAGGGTCTCCTTTAATTCACCCCTCCACTTT. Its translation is CASSLDRVSFNSPLHF.

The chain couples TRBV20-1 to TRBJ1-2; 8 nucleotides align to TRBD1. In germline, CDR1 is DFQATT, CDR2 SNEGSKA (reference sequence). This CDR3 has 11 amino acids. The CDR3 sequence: CVPQGDYGYTF. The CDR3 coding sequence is TGCGTTCCACAGGGGGATTATGGCTACACCTTC.